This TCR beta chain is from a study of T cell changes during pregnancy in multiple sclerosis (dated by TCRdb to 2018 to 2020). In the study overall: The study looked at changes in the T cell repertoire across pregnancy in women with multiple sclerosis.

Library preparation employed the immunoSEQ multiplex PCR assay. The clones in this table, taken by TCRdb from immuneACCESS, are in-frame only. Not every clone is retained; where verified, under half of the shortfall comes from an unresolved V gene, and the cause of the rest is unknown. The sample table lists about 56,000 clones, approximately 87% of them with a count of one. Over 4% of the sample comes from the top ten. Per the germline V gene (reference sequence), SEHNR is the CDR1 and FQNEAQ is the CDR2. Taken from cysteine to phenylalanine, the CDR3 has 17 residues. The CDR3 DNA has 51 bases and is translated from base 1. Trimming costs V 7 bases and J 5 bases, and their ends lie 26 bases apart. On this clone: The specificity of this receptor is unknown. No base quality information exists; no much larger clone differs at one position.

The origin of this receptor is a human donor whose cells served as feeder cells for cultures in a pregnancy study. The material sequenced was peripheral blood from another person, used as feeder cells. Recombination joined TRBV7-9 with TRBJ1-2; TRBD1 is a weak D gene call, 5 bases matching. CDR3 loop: CASIPGKVVLVEYGYTF. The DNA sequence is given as TGTGCCAGCATCCCAGGGAAAGTGGTGCTCGTCGAGTATGGCTACACCTTC.